The 7 T cell receptor beta chains given below trace back to one sample, sequenced in a study of Ad26.COV2.S vaccination and SARS-CoV-2 variants. TCRdb's table, derived via immunoSEQ multiplex PCR, lists solely in-frame clones and lacks some. The profile shows about 500,000 clones, nearly 90% of them singletons. Documented treatment: about 20 received Ad26.COV2.S at low or high dose, single or two shots; about 5 received placebo; per-sample allocation not given. The study sampled participants on day 63 after the first vaccine or placebo injection. This material consisted of peripheral blood, taken in a trial of Ad26.COV2.S vaccine versus placebo. The receptors were sampled from a person between 18 and 60 years old who received the Ad26.COV2.S COVID-19 vaccine or a placebo.

This clone was counted a single time. The chain has TRBV2 and TRBJ1-3, with D possibly being TRBD1 (5 bases). CDR3 length: 17 residues. V was pared by 1 base and J by 5 bases, with 18 bases between. Germline loops: CDR1 SNHLY, CDR2 FYNNEI. CDR3 DNA sequence: TGTGCCAGCAGTGAAGGGAGGGGTCACGTCGGACGAAACACCATATATTTT. This codes for CASSEGRGHVGRNTIYF.

This sequence joins TRBV18 and TRBJ2-2; 14 bases are shared with TRBD2. The V gene end was trimmed by 4 bases and the J gene end by 7 bases; junction bases not matched to a gene: 5. The CDR3 is 16 amino acids. Germline V gene lookup returns CDR1 KGHSH and CDR2 LQKENI. The CDR3 sequence: CASSQGLAGASGELFF. The CDR3 coding sequence is TGTGCCAGCTCACAGGGACTAGCGGGAGCGAGCGGGGAGCTGTTTTTT.

This chain links TRBV9 with TRBJ2-7; D possibly corresponds to TRBD2 (6 bases). The CDR3 contains 15 residues. Looked up from germline, CDR1 is SGDLS and CDR2 is YYNGEE. V lost 3 bases to trimming and J lost 4 bases, with 17 bases between them. The CDR3 region has the DNA TGTGCCAGCAGCGCGCCCCCTGGGGGGTCTTACGAGCAGTACTTC. This encodes CASSAPPGGSYEQYF.

The chain links TRBV5-1 to TRBJ2-7; D is possibly TRBD1 (6 bases). V was clipped by 6 bases and J by 5 bases, with 15 bases between them. The CDR3 loop spans 13 amino acids. The germline CDR1 and CDR2 sequences are SGHRS and YFSETQ. CDR3 in amino acids: CASTMGAGDEQYF. In DNA form, the CDR3 reads TGCGCCAGCACCATGGGGGCAGGGGACGAGCAGTACTTC.

The chain joins TRBV19 to TRBJ1-2, with 7 bases identical to TRBD1. This CDR3 spans 13 amino acids. V lost 5 bases and J lost 8; bases outside the gene matches: 8. Germline V gene data show CDR1 as LNHDA and CDR2 as SQIVND (reference sequence). CDR3 amino acids: CASSHRTGEGYTF. For the CDR3, the DNA is TGTGCCAGTAGTCACCGAACAGGGGAGGGCTACACCTTC.

Points on this clone: Other DNA sequences in this sample translate to the same CDR3. V and J are TRBV5-8 and TRBJ2-6; D not certain. The CDR3 length is 15 residues. The V gene's germline CDR1 is SGHTS and CDR2 YDEGEE. Trimming took off 2 bases at V and 0 bases at J, with 6 bases between the two ends. CDR3 region: CASSLGNSGANVLTF. In nucleotides, the CDR3 is TGTGCCAGCAGCTTAGGGAACTCTGGGGCCAACGTCCTGACTTTC.

This clone was detected only a few times. The chain joins TRBV13 to TRBJ1-1, with TRBD1 matching 8 bases. From germline, CDR1 is PRHDT and CDR2 FYEKMQ (reference sequence). The CDR3 totals 16 residues. J gave up 1 base and V 3 bases, and 7 bases lay outside the gene matches. The CDR3 DNA is TGTGCCAGCAGCTTTTTCTCCGGGACAGGGAACACTGAAGCTTTCTTT. It yields the protein CASSFFSGTGNTEAFF.